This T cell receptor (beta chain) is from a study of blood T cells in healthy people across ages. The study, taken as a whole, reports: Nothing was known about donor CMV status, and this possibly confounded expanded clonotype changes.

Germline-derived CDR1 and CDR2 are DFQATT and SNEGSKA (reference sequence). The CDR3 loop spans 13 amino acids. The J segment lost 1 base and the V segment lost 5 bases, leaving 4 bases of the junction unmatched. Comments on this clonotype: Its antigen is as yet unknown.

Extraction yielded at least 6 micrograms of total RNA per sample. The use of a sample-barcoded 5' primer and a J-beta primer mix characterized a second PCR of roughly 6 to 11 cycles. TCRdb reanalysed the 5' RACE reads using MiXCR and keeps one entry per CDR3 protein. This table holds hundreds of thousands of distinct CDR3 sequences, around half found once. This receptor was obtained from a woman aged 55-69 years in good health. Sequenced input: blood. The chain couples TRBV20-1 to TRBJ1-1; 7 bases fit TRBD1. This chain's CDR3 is CSACRDRNTEAFF. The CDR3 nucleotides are TGCAGTGCTTGCCGGGACAGGAACACTGAAGCTTTCTTT.